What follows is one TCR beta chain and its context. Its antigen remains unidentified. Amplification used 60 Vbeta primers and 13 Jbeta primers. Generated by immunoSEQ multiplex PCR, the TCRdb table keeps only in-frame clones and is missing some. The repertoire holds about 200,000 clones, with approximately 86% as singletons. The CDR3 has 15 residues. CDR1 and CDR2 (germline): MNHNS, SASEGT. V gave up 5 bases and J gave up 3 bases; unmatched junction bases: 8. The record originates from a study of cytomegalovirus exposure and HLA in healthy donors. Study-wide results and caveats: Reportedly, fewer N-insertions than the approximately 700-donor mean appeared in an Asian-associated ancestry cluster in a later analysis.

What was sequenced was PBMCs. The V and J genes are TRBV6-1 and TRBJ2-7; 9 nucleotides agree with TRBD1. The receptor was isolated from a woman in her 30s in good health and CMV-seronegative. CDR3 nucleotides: TGTGCCAGCAGTAGGGACAGGGAGCCGATCTACGAGCAGTACTTC. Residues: CASSRDREPIYEQYF.